This entry lists 20 T cell receptor beta chains sequenced from one sample in a study of T-cell memory formation after mild COVID-19. TCRdb re-analysed the 5' RACE reads in MiXCR, keeping a single row per CDR3 protein. The table lists tens of thousands of distinct CDR3 sequences, 11% to 15% of them singletons. The specimen was PBMCs or a T cell subset sorted from them (not recorded which). The receptors derive from an adult woman who had mild COVID-19 (a few samples of this study predate the infection). Cell type and time point are not known.

This clonotype was observed many times. J is TRBJ2-5 and V is TRBV7-2, with D maybe TRBD1 (6 bases). Germline assignment: CDR1 SGHTA and CDR2 FQGNSA. With 5 bases removed from V and 0 bases from J, the gap between germline ends came to 10 bases. The CDR3 runs to 14 residues. CDR3 nucleotides: TGTGCCAGCAGCCCTTGGACAGACCAAGAGACCCAGTACTTC. This codes for CASSPWTDQETQYF.

This clonotype was observed a few times. This sequence joins TRBV4-3 and TRBJ2-7; no clear D gene. The CDR3 is 15 residues long. V lost 3 bases and J lost 5, with 17 bases in between. Looked up from germline, CDR1 is LGHNA and CDR2 is YSLEER. CDR3 loop: CASSQGTSKIDEQYF. CDR3 sequence (DNA): TGCGCCAGCAGCCAGGGAACAAGTAAAATCGACGAGCAGTACTTC.

This clonotype was seen a few times. This sequence joins TRBV4-1 and TRBJ2-3, with 12 bases lining up with TRBD2. CDR3 length equals 15 residues. V dropped 4 bases and J dropped 5; count of bases not matched to a gene: 4. The germline V gene has CDR1 MGHRA and CDR2 YSYEKL. The CDR3 spells CASSPRLAGEDTQYF. As DNA, the CDR3 is TGCGCCAGCAGCCCACGACTAGCGGGAGAAGATACGCAGTATTTT.

The chain couples TRBV6-6 to TRBJ2-5; 9 bases are shared with TRBD2. Germline CDR1 reads MNHNY; CDR2 reads SVGAGI (reference sequence). This CDR3 has 15 residues. Germline trimming cut 6 bases from V and 6 bases from J; bases unmatched to any gene: 11. CDR3 nucleotides: TGTGCCAGCAGCCACTCGGCGGGGGGGCACAAGACCCAGTACTTC. It codes for CASSHSAGGHKTQYF.

The rearrangement links TRBV7-9 to TRBJ2-1, with D hard to call. The CDR3 runs 15 residues. The germline V and J ends were trimmed by 3 bases and 1 base, with 10 bases remaining between them. Looked up from germline, CDR1 is SEHNR and CDR2 is FQNEAQ (reference sequence). DNA for the CDR3: TGTGCCAGCAGCTTGCAGGAGTCGTCCTACAATGAGCAGTTCTTC. Translating it yields CASSLQESSYNEQFF.

This chain connects TRBV19 to TRBJ2-7; D remains unclear. This CDR3 comprises 14 residues. Germline CDR1 reads LNHDA; CDR2 reads SQIVND (reference sequence). V was shortened by 3 bases and J by 3 bases, with 12 bases between the two germline ends. CDR3 in DNA: TGTGCCAGTAGTATGTGGGGTGCGGACTACGAGCAGTACTTC. The encoded protein is CASSMWGADYEQYF.

The chain combines TRBV4-3 with TRBJ2-1; D unclear. Per the germline V gene, CDR1 is LGHNA and CDR2 is YSLEER. CDR3 length equals 16 residues. The V and J ends lost 0 bases and 5 bases respectively, with 14 bases between them. DNA for the CDR3: TGCGCCAGCAGCCAAGACCCGTTAACGGCTGACAATGAGCAGTTCTTC. Translated: CASSQDPLTADNEQFF.

CDR3 bases: TGCGCCAGCAGCTCCTTGGCATCCAATGAGCAGTTCTTC. Translation: CASSSLASNEQFF. The J gene is TRBJ2-1, the V gene TRBV4-1; D is unresolved. Trimming took off 5 bases at V and 6 bases at J, with 11 bases between the two ends. The CDR3 has 13 amino acids. Germline CDR1 and CDR2: MGHRA and YSYEKL.

The V gene is TRBV15, the J gene TRBJ2-7; the match to TRBD1 covers 9 bases. Germline V gene lookup returns CDR1 LNHNV and CDR2 YYDKDF (reference sequence). CDR3 length: 15 residues. The trim removed 0 bases at V and 3 bases at J, leaving 3 bases unmatched. The CDR3 loop is CATSRDGQGIYEQYF. The DNA for the CDR3 is TGTGCCACCAGCAGAGATGGACAGGGGATCTACGAGCAGTACTTC.

This clonotype was recorded a few times. The genes are TRBV20-1 and TRBJ2-3; 10 bases map to TRBD2. CDR3 length equals 15 residues. Germline CDR1 and CDR2: DFQATT and SNEGSKA (reference sequence). The V gene end was trimmed by 4 bases and the J gene end by 1 base; junction bases not matched to a gene: 5. Here the CDR3 reads CSAILAGDGTDTQYF. The CDR3 DNA sequence: TGCAGTGCTATCCTAGCGGGAGATGGCACAGATACGCAGTATTTT.

This clonotype was picked up a small number of times. The gene calls are TRBV4-1 and TRBJ2-3; TRBD2 aligns across 10 bases. V lost 0 bases, J lost 4 bases, and 10 bases stayed unmatched. Germline V gene sequence: CDR1 MGHRA, CDR2 YSYEKL. The CDR3 has 18 residues. The CDR3 loop reads CASSQDWSGSGGADTQYF. CDR3 nucleotides: TGCGCCAGCAGCCAAGATTGGTCGGGGAGCGGGGGGGCAGATACGCAGTATTTT.

This clonotype came up many times. The chain links TRBV11-1 to TRBJ2-7; D is unclear. CDR3 length equals 13 residues. In germline, CDR1 is SGHAT, CDR2 FQDESV (reference sequence). Trimming took 4 bases from V and 2 from J, leaving 9 bases between them. The CDR3 spells CASSSTRPYEQYF. The CDR3 DNA is TGTGCCAGCAGCTCAACCAGACCCTACGAGCAGTACTTC.

This clonotype showed up just a few times. V is TRBV19 and J is TRBJ2-7, with D unclear. V was pared by 5 bases and J by 2 bases, with 16 bases between. Germline CDR1 LNHDA, CDR2 SQIVND (reference sequence). The CDR3 sequence is 15 residues long. CDR3: CASSLYPDQTYEQYF. In DNA, the CDR3 is TGTGCCAGTAGTTTATACCCGGACCAAACCTACGAGCAGTACTTC.

Only a few counts were recorded for this clonotype. The chain uses TRBV5-1 and TRBJ2-3, with 10 bases identical to TRBD2. With 0 bases clipped from V and 4 bases from J, the junction kept 2 bases outside the gene matches. In germline, CDR1 is SGHRS, CDR2 YFSETQ. The CDR3 is made up of 15 amino acids. The DNA for the CDR3 is TGCGCCAGCAGCTTGGAACTAGCGGGATCAGATACGCAGTATTTT. Translation: CASSLELAGSDTQYF.

This sequence joins TRBV7-3 and TRBJ1-1; D call uncertain. CDR1 SGHTA and CDR2 FQGTGA come from the germline V gene. The length of the CDR3 is 13 residues. V was shortened by 5 bases and J by 3 bases, with 10 bases between the two germline ends. The DNA of the CDR3 is TGTGCCAGCAGCCAGGCACGAGACACTGAAGCTTTCTTT. Translated: CASSQARDTEAFF.

This clonotype was seen ten or more times. The chain has TRBV7-2 and TRBJ2-5, with a tentative D call TRBD1 (5 bases). The CDR3 is made up of 13 amino acids. The germline V and J ends were trimmed by 5 bases and 1 base, with 8 bases remaining between them. In germline, CDR1 is SGHTA, CDR2 FQGNSA. CDR3 protein: CASSPDSQETQYF. The DNA for the CDR3 is TGTGCCAGCAGCCCCGACAGCCAAGAGACCCAGTACTTC. Using reference TRBV7-2 and TRBJ2-5 for the parts outside the CDR3, the full variable domain is GAGVSQSPSNKVTEKGKDVELRCDPISGHTALYWYRQSLGQGLEFLIYFQGNSAPDKSGLPSDRFSAERTGGSVSTLTIQRTQQEDSAVYLCASSPDSQETQYFGPGTRLLVL.

This clonotype has at least ten counts. The chain recombines TRBV5-1 with TRBJ1-2; 9 bases agree with TRBD1. J gave up 5 bases and V 3 bases, and 5 bases lay outside the gene matches. Looked up from germline, CDR1 is SGHRS and CDR2 is YFSETQ. This CDR3 spans 14 amino acids. In DNA, the CDR3 is TGCGCCAGCAGCTCGGAGGGGACAGGGTATGGCTACACCTTC. Its protein is CASSSEGTGYGYTF. The whole variable domain, filled in from reference TRBV5-1 and TRBJ1-2, reads KAGVTQTPRYLIKTRGQQVTLSCSPISGHRSVSWYQQTPGQGLQFLFEYFSETQRNKGNFPGRFSGRQFSNSRSEMNVSTLELGDSALYLCASSSEGTGYGYTFGSGTRLTVV.

This clonotype was counted a few times. J is TRBJ2-3 and V is TRBV12-3 or TRBV12-4; TRBD2 matches at 7 bases. The CDR3 runs to 14 residues. Trimming at V came to 5 bases and at J to 8 bases, leaving 10 bases not matched to a gene. For the CDR3, the DNA is TGTGCCAGCAGTAGCCCCCAACTAGCGCGTACGCAGTATTTT. It codes for CASSSPQLARTQYF.

Only a few counts were recorded for this clonotype. This chain uses TRBV12-3 or TRBV12-4 with TRBJ2-3; D possibly corresponds to TRBD1 (6 bases). This CDR3 comprises 13 residues. V was shortened by 8 bases and J by 0 bases, with 9 bases between the two germline ends. CDR3: CASGGSSTDTQYF. Here the CDR3 DNA reads TGTGCCAGCGGGGGCTCTAGCACAGATACGCAGTATTTT.

The gene calls are TRBV24-1 and TRBJ2-5; perhaps TRBD1 as D (6 bases). CDR3 size: 15 residues. V lost 1 base, J lost 2 bases, and 10 bases lay in between. CDR1 is KGHDR and CDR2 is SFDVKD in the germline V gene. This CDR3 reads CATSDLKGEQETQYF. Here the CDR3 DNA reads TGTGCCACCAGTGATTTAAAGGGGGAGCAAGAGACCCAGTACTTC.